These T cell receptor beta chains were read from a single sample in a study of spatial heterogeneity in lung cancer. From the 5' RACE reads, TCRdb called clonotypes with MiXCR, one entry per CDR3 protein. The sample records tens of thousands of distinct CDR3 sequences, over 10% being singletons. The sample was PBMCs, taken at surgery. These receptors all stem from a male donor with early-stage non-small cell lung cancer. CDR3s leave out the opening cysteine and the closing phenylalanine or tryptophan. Fields, in order: CDR3 protein, J gene, V gene, clone size. The size entry is marked missing in some rows and otherwise reads once, few, many or a size class.

ASSLPPGSYNEQF TRBJ2-1 TRBV5-6 few
SVEDGEH TRBJ2-5 TRBV29-1 NA
ASSSNAGFNSPLH TRBJ1-6 TRBV7-3 NA
AWSPAAVGEQY TRBJ2-7 TRBV30 once
ASGLRTGVTGELF TRBJ2-2 TRBV12-5 few
ASSFGQTYGYT TRBJ1-2 TRBV28 NA
ASSTSTQNTEAF TRBJ1-1 TRBV5-1 few
SVEDNDEQY TRBJ2-7 TRBV29-1 few
ASSYWGGRAGEQY TRBJ2-7 TRBV6-2/TRBV6-3 NA
SARTGDNYGYT TRBJ1-2 TRBV29-1 NA
ASVQQGPYEQY TRBJ2-7 TRBV12-3/TRBV12-4 NA
ASVGANNEQF TRBJ2-1 TRBV2 NA
ASSLLSTDTQY TRBJ2-3 TRBV6-1 many
ASSKYSLGELGDSTDTQY TRBJ2-3 TRBV9 NA
ASSLGGAYSGANVLT TRBJ2-6 TRBV5-1 NA
SGEGTSGQEPSYNEQF TRBJ2-1 TRBV29-1 few